This T cell receptor beta chain was captured by sequencing in a study of cytomegalovirus exposure and HLA in healthy donors. A note on this clone: Its matching antigen is unknown.

It was with 60 Vbeta and 13 Jbeta primers that the PCR ran. Clones were read by immunoSEQ multiplex PCR, and TCRdb kept only the in-frame ones, dropping some. The sample includes 250,000 to 350,000 clones, 80% seen only once; the top ten take about 0.3%. CDR1 is MDHEN and CDR2 is SYDVKM in the germline V gene. The CDR3 is 17 residues long. After removal of 6 bases from V and 5 bases from J, the junction contained 14 bases not matched to a gene. Regarding the study as a whole: In vitro confirmation showed three CMV-associated chains to be CMV antigen specific.

The chain employs TRBV28 and TRBJ2-5; 11 bases are a match to TRBD2. Source material: PBMCs. The clonotype was recovered from a girl aged 2 to 9 in good health and CMV-seronegative. In DNA form, the CDR3 reads TGTGCCAGCAGCCGGGTACTAGCGGGGGCTACGGGGGAGACCCAGTACTTC. This sequence encodes CASSRVLAGATGETQYF. The whole variable domain, filled in from reference TRBV28 and TRBJ2-5, reads DVKVTQSSRYLVKRTGEKVFLECVQDMDHENMFWYRQDPGLGLRLIYFSYDVKMKEKGDIPEGYSVSREKKERFSLILESASTNQTSMYLCASSRVLAGATGETQYFGPGTRLLVL.